What follows are 30 T cell receptor beta chains derived from one specimen sequenced in a study of blood T cell repertoires in COVID-19. TCRdb's table, derived via immunoSEQ multiplex PCR, lists solely in-frame clones and lacks some. The table records tens of thousands of clones, approximately 80% of them present only once. Sequenced sample: peripheral blood. These receptors were taken from a man younger than 45 with COVID-19, enrolled during active disease.

The chain uses TRBV6-2 or TRBV6-3 and TRBJ1-5; TRBD1 matches 9 bases. Germline CDR1 and CDR2: MNHEY and SVGEGT. This CDR3 is built from 18 residues. V was pared by 1 base and J by 1 base, with 8 bases of the junction left unmatched. Here the CDR3 DNA reads TGTGCCAGCAGTTACTGGACAGGGGAAGGGGTCAGCAATCAGCCCCAGCATTTT. It yields the protein CASSYWTGEGVSNQPQHF.

The chain employs TRBV19 and TRBJ1-1; TRBD1 aligns across 7 bases. The CDR3 length is 14 residues. Germline V lookup: CDR1 LNHDA, CDR2 SQIVND (reference sequence). Unmatched junction bases numbered 9, after V lost 5 bases and J lost 6 bases. The CDR3, as DNA: TGTGCCAGTAGTGCGGGACAGCGTACCTCTGAAGCTTTCTTT. This sequence encodes CASSAGQRTSEAFF.

This clone was found once. The chain combines TRBV9 with TRBJ2-2; TRBD2 aligns across 9 bases. CDR1 SGDLS and CDR2 YYNGEE come from the germline V gene. V lost 0 bases to trimming and J lost 6 bases; unmatched junction nucleotides: 6. The CDR3 contains 16 residues. The CDR3 spells CASSVGGSGGPGELFF. Written as DNA, the CDR3 is TGTGCCAGCAGCGTAGGTGGTAGCGGGGGACCCGGGGAGCTGTTTTTT.

This rearrangement joins TRBV5-1 to TRBJ2-5; D possibly corresponds to TRBD1 (6 bases). CDR3 length: 12 residues. The germline gives CDR1 SGHRS, CDR2 YFSETQ. The V end lost 3 bases, the J end lost 4 bases, and 7 bases lay between the germline ends. CDR3 loop: CASSSQGETQYF. CDR3 DNA sequence: TGCGCCAGCAGCTCACAGGGAGAGACCCAGTACTTC.

This clone was found once. The rearrangement joins TRBV14 to TRBJ2-7, with 12 bases matching TRBD2. This CDR3 contains 15 residues. J was trimmed by 6 bases and V by 5 bases; bases with no gene match: 8. In germline, CDR1 is SGHDN, CDR2 FVKESK. This CDR3 is CASSLLTSGRAEQYF. CDR3 nucleotide sequence: TGTGCCAGCAGCTTGTTGACTAGCGGGAGAGCCGAGCAGTACTTC.

V usage is TRBV11-2 and J usage is TRBJ1-2; tentatively, D is TRBD1 (6 bases). From germline, CDR1 is SGHAT and CDR2 FQNNGV. The ends were cut back, 5 bases at V and 6 bases at J, with 10 bases in the middle. The CDR3 is 12 amino acids. The CDR3 sequence is CASSPDRNGYTF. The DNA for the CDR3 is TGTGCCAGCAGCCCGGACAGAAATGGCTACACCTTC.

This sequence joins TRBV14 and TRBJ2-7; D not certain. Per the germline V gene, CDR1 is SGHDN and CDR2 is FVKESK. Trimming left V 0 bases short and J 6 bases short, with 3 bases between. The CDR3 spans 11 residues. The CDR3 bases are TGTGCCAGCAGCCAAGATCTCGAGCAGTACTTC. It specifies CASSQDLEQYF. Looking up the rest from reference TRBV14 and TRBJ2-7 gives the full variable domain: EAGVTQFPSHSVIEKGQTVTLRCDPISGHDNLYWYRRVMGKEIKFLLHFVKESKQDESGMPNNRFLAERTGGTYSTLKVQPAELEDSGVYFCASSQDLEQYFGPGTRLTVT.

This chain joins TRBV28 and TRBJ2-7; D is unclear. Looked up from germline, CDR1 is MDHEN and CDR2 is SYDVKM. V was shortened by 2 bases and J by 7 bases, with 9 bases between the two germline ends. This CDR3 is built from 12 residues. The CDR3 is CASSLITREQYF. In nucleotides, the CDR3 is TGTGCCAGCAGTTTAATCACCAGGGAGCAGTACTTC.

This rearrangement joins TRBV28 to TRBJ1-3; D is ambiguous. This CDR3 has 13 residues. Per the germline V gene, CDR1 is MDHEN and CDR2 is SYDVKM. CDR3 in DNA: TGTGGATCGGGTCTAAACTCTGGAAACACCATATATTTT. Encoded protein: CGSGLNSGNTIYF.

V and J are TRBV4-3 and TRBJ2-2, with 9 positions matching TRBD2. V gave up 0 bases and J gave up 6 bases; unmatched junction bases: 8. The germline V gene encodes CDR1 LGHNA and CDR2 YSLEER. This CDR3 has 17 residues. CDR3: CASSQEGGTSPSGELFF. Written as DNA, the CDR3 is TGCGCCAGCAGCCAAGAAGGAGGGACTAGCCCCTCCGGGGAGCTGTTTTTT.

The rearrangement uses TRBV13 and TRBJ2-7; possible D gene TRBD2, 5 bases. Germline V CDR1 and CDR2: PRHDT, FYEKMQ (reference sequence). The CDR3 length is 15 residues. The germline V and J ends were trimmed by 2 bases and 0 bases, with 11 bases remaining between them. CDR3 sequence (DNA): TGTGCCAGCAGCTTAACCAGCGGAAGCTCCTACGAGCAGTACTTC. It is translated as CASSLTSGSSYEQYF.

The chain combines TRBV9 with TRBJ1-2; 10 nucleotides align to TRBD1. The CDR3 is made up of 15 amino acids. V gave up 2 bases and J gave up 2 bases; unmatched junction bases: 3. Germline CDR1 reads SGDLS; CDR2 reads YYNGEE. CDR3 bases: TGTGCCAGCAGCGTCGACAGGGGGCGAAACTATGGCTACACCTTC. Translating it yields CASSVDRGRNYGYTF.

CDR3 sequence (DNA): TGTGCCAGCAGTTTAAGGGGCGGGAGAAGGGGTGAGCAGTTCTTC. Translation: CASSLRGGRRGEQFF. The rearrangement joins TRBV28 to TRBJ2-1; the match to TRBD2 covers 7 bases. CDR3 length equals 15 residues. Germline CDR1 MDHEN, CDR2 SYDVKM. J gave up 9 bases and V 2 bases, and 10 bases lay outside the gene matches. Supplemented by reference TRBV28 and TRBJ2-1, the full variable domain reads DVKVTQSSRYLVKRTGEKVFLECVQDMDHENMFWYRQDPGLGLRLIYFSYDVKMKEKGDIPEGYSVSREKKERFSLILESASTNQTSMYLCASSLRGGRRGEQFFGPGTRLTVL.

This clone was observed once. The gene calls are TRBV27 and TRBJ1-1, with D perhaps TRBD1 (5 bases). Germline-derived CDR1 and CDR2 are MNHEY and SMNVEV (reference sequence). This CDR3 comprises 13 residues. The V gene lost 7 bases and the J gene lost 7 bases, with 16 bases spanning the gap. CDR3 DNA: TGTGCCAGCACCACGATTACAGGCGGTGAAGCTTTCTTT. Its translation is CASTTITGGEAFF.

This sequence joins TRBV4-1 and TRBJ1-4, with TRBD1 as a possible D gene (5 bases). Trimming took 4 bases from V and 5 from J, leaving 20 bases between them. Looked up from germline, CDR1 is MGHRA and CDR2 is YSYEKL. The CDR3 contains 17 residues. The CDR3 here is CASSRKSLGGDNEKLFF. The CDR3 nucleotides read TGCGCCAGCAGCCGCAAATCTCTCGGGGGAGACAATGAAAAACTGTTTTTT.

This clone was seen a few times. The chain couples TRBV10-3 to TRBJ2-1, with 11 bases identical to TRBD2. The CDR3 contains 15 residues. V lost 5 bases and J lost 7; bases outside the gene matches: 7. The germline V gene encodes CDR1 ENHRY and CDR2 SYGVKD. This CDR3 reads CAISQPGLAANEQFF. As DNA, the CDR3 is TGTGCCATCAGTCAACCGGGACTAGCGGCGAATGAGCAGTTCTTC.

V is TRBV7-2 and J is TRBJ1-6, with a tentative D call TRBD1 (5 bases). The CDR3 is made up of 14 amino acids. Trimming removed 5 bases at V and 9 bases at J, with 14 bases between. Germline values: CDR1 SGHTA, CDR2 FQGNSA. The DNA of the CDR3 is TGTGCCAGCAGCGGGACTCTCCGGGGTTCACCCCTCCACTTT. This codes for CASSGTLRGSPLHF.

The rearrangement links TRBV9 to TRBJ2-1; 11 bases line up with TRBD2. V lost 0 bases and J lost 7; bases outside the gene matches: 3. Germline-derived CDR1 and CDR2 are SGDLS and YYNGEE. The CDR3 runs to 15 residues. The chain's CDR3 is CASSVEPSGRNEQFF. CDR3 nucleotide sequence: TGTGCCAGCAGCGTAGAACCTAGCGGGAGGAATGAGCAGTTCTTC.

V is TRBV7-2 and J is TRBJ1-1, with TRBD1 as a possible D gene (5 bases). The CDR3 covers 16 residues. The V gene lost 6 bases and the J gene lost 5 bases, with 22 bases spanning the gap. Germline-derived CDR1 and CDR2 are SGHTA and FQGNSA. CDR3 amino acids: CASSSEGTFTGTEAFF. The CDR3 DNA sequence: TGTGCCAGCAGTTCAGAGGGGACTTTCACGGGGACTGAAGCTTTCTTT.

The chain is built from TRBV6-6 and TRBJ2-5; D is perhaps TRBD2 (5 bases). V lost 0 bases and J 7 bases, leaving 18 bases between the germline ends. Germline V CDR1 and CDR2: MNHNY, SVGAGI (reference sequence). This CDR3 contains 16 residues. The CDR3 coding sequence is TGTGCCAGCAGTTACTCATTGGACGGAGGCTTGGGGACCCAGTACTTC. Translation gives CASSYSLDGGLGTQYF.

The rearrangement uses TRBV6-4 and TRBJ1-1; a weak D match, TRBD1 (5 bases). Germline V gene lookup returns CDR1 MRHNA and CDR2 SNTAGT. With 6 bases removed from V and 5 bases from J, the gap between germline ends came to 16 bases. This CDR3 contains 14 residues. The CDR3 coding sequence is TGTGCCAGCAGGCAGCGGGGGGTAGGTACTGAAGCTTTCTTT. Its protein is CASRQRGVGTEAFF.

This clone appeared a single time. In DNA, the CDR3 is TGTGCCAGCAGCTTAGTCGCCCAGGGGTCTGGGGCCAACGTCCTGACTTTC. Encoded protein: CASSLVAQGSGANVLTF. This chain links TRBV11-2 with TRBJ2-6; D might be TRBD1 (6 bases). Between the trimmed V and J ends, which lost 1 base and 1 base, there was a span of 11 bases. CDR3 length: 17 residues. The germline gives CDR1 SGHAT, CDR2 FQNNGV.

The chain combines TRBV25-1 with TRBJ1-1, with TRBD1 identical over 7 bases. This CDR3 region has 15 residues. Trimming removed 3 bases from V and 4 bases from J; junction bases left unmatched: 8. In germline, CDR1 is MGHDK, CDR2 SYGVNS. The CDR3 nucleotides are TGTGCCAGCAGTGATCGACAGGGATCGGGCACTGAAGCTTTCTTT. This codes for CASSDRQGSGTEAFF.

Turning to this clone: Different DNA sequences within this sample yield the same CDR3. The chain links TRBV19 to TRBJ2-5, with 8 bases that match TRBD2. Germline trimming cut 8 bases from V and 9 bases from J; bases unmatched to any gene: 11. The germline V gene has CDR1 LNHDA and CDR2 SQIVND (reference sequence). This CDR3 comprises 13 residues. CDR3 sequence reads: CASCGWDGGAQYF. The CDR3 DNA sequence: TGTGCCAGTTGTGGTTGGGACGGGGGGGCCCAGTACTTC.

The V call is TRBV27, the J call TRBJ2-7; 9 nucleotides line up with TRBD1. This CDR3 has 15 amino acids. Germline V gives CDR1 MNHEY, CDR2 SMNVEV (reference sequence). The V and J ends lost 4 bases and 6 bases, in that order; junction bases with no gene match: 10. The CDR3 DNA sequence: TGTGCCAGCAGTTGGGCCATGGGACAGGGTTCCGAGCAGTACTTC. Translated: CASSWAMGQGSEQYF.

J is TRBJ1-1 and V is TRBV19; TRBD1 is a possible D gene (5 bases). This CDR3 spans 16 amino acids. The germline V gene encodes CDR1 LNHDA and CDR2 SQIVND (reference sequence). Deletions cut 6 bases from V and 5 bases from J, with 22 bases between. CDR3 sequence reads: CASRLGPGLPGTEAFF. The CDR3 nucleotides read TGTGCCAGTAGGCTGGGGCCGGGACTCCCTGGGACTGAAGCTTTCTTT.

The chain combines TRBV5-1 with TRBJ2-7; 14 nucleotides align to TRBD2. The CDR3 contains 15 residues. CDR1 SGHRS and CDR2 YFSETQ come from the germline V gene. Trimming took 3 bases from V and 5 from J; bases not matched to a gene: 4. The CDR3 nucleotides read TGCGCCAGCAGCTCACAGGGACTAGCGGGAGACGAGCAGTACTTC. Amino acids: CASSSQGLAGDEQYF.

This clone turned up a few times. This sequence joins TRBV28 and TRBJ1-6, with TRBD1 matching over 8 bases. The CDR3 is made up of 17 amino acids. In germline, CDR1 is MDHEN, CDR2 SYDVKM. Losses at the gene ends were 6 bases for V and 0 bases for J; bases not matched to a gene: 7. The CDR3 nucleotides read TGTGCCAGCAGCGACGGGGACAGGAGCTCCTATAATTCACCCCTCCACTTT. It specifies CASSDGDRSSYNSPLHF.

J is TRBJ1-4 and V is TRBV6-4; possibly TRBD1 for D (6 bases). The germline V gene has CDR1 MRHNA and CDR2 SNTAGT. Trimming removed 5 bases at V and 3 bases at J, with 7 bases between. The CDR3 is 13 amino acids. CDR3 sequence reads: CASSPGANEKLFF. In DNA form, the CDR3 reads TGTGCCAGCAGTCCAGGGGCTAATGAAAAACTGTTTTTT.

The chain uses TRBV7-2 and TRBJ2-3; TRBD2 aligns across 10 bases. CDR1 is SGHTA, CDR2 FQGNSA, per germline. This CDR3 spans 17 amino acids. Losses at the gene ends were 4 bases for V and 2 bases for J; bases not matched to a gene: 9. The CDR3 here is CASSYGLAVGFTDTQYF. In nucleotides, the CDR3 is TGTGCCAGCAGCTACGGACTAGCGGTTGGTTTCACAGATACGCAGTATTTT.